The 14 T cell receptor beta chains given below trace back to one sample, sequenced in a study of control samples from healthy donors and cancer patients. The assay was immunoSEQ multiplex PCR, and TCRdb's table has in-frame clones only and misses some. The data contain 130,000 to 150,000 clones, approximately 88% of them seen just once; the ten biggest clones take up roughly 5%. Sequencing used blood. The receptors were sampled from a man younger than 45 in good health.

The chain is built from TRBV19 and TRBJ2-1; TRBD1 aligns across 9 bases. The CDR3 loop spans 18 amino acids. After removal of 4 bases from V and 5 bases from J, the junction contained 15 bases not matched to a gene. Germline assignment: CDR1 LNHDA and CDR2 SQIVND (reference sequence). The CDR3 here is CASSRSPPGQGYDNEQFF. The CDR3 DNA reads TGTGCCAGTAGTAGATCCCCCCCCGGACAGGGGTATGACAATGAGCAGTTCTTC.

CDR3 protein: CASSQNQETQYF. The CDR3 nucleotides are TGTGCCAGCAGCCAAAACCAAGAGACCCAGTACTTC. The chain employs TRBV14 and TRBJ2-5; D gene unclear. The V gene lost 2 bases and the J gene lost 0 bases, with 1 base spanning the gap. The CDR3 covers 12 residues. The V gene's germline CDR1 is SGHDN and CDR2 FVKESK. Complete variable domain (other parts from reference TRBV14 and TRBJ2-5): EAGVTQFPSHSVIEKGQTVTLRCDPISGHDNLYWYRRVMGKEIKFLLHFVKESKQDESGMPNNRFLAERTGGTYSTLKVQPAELEDSGVYFCASSQNQETQYFGPGTRLLVL.

This chain uses TRBV6-5 with TRBJ2-1; no reliable D call. Germline lookup yields CDR1 MNHEY and CDR2 SVGAGI. The V and J ends lost 7 bases and 8 bases respectively, with 15 bases between them. The CDR3 loop spans 13 amino acids. The CDR3 reads CASTERPNHEQFF. For the CDR3, the DNA is TGTGCCAGCACCGAACGTCCAAACCATGAGCAGTTCTTC.

This clone was detected only once. The chain is built from TRBV9 and TRBJ2-3; 9 bases match TRBD2. The CDR3 runs to 17 residues. Trimming cost V 2 bases and J 2 bases; bases outside gene matches: 9. Germline CDR1 is SGDLS and CDR2 is YYNGEE. The CDR3 spells CASSVRSGGGATDTQYF. CDR3 nucleotide sequence: TGTGCCAGCAGCGTTCGGTCCGGCGGGGGGGCCACAGATACGCAGTATTTT.

This rearrangement joins TRBV28 to TRBJ2-3; TRBD2 agrees at 7 bases. The CDR3 sequence is 15 residues long. Per germline, CDR1 MDHEN and CDR2 SYDVKM. Trimming at V came to 6 bases and at J to 3 bases, leaving 9 bases not matched to a gene. The CDR3 DNA sequence: TGTGCCAGCAGAGGCAGCGGGGTGGCAACAGATACGCAGTATTTT. Its translation: CASRGSGVATDTQYF.

The J gene is TRBJ1-4, the V gene TRBV5-8, with 8 bases aligning to TRBD1. The CDR3 is 14 amino acids. The germline CDR1 and CDR2 sequences are SGHTS and YDEGEE. Trimming at V came to 5 bases and at J to 8 bases, leaving 8 bases not matched to a gene. CDR3 DNA sequence: TGTGCCAGCAGTCGTTCAGGGGGCTGGGAAAAACTGTTTTTT. Its translation: CASSRSGGWEKLFF.

V is TRBV3-1 (or the pseudogene TRBV3-2) and J is TRBJ1-2; D unclear. Deletions cut 0 bases from V and 1 base from J, with 12 bases between. The CDR3 has 16 amino acids. Germline-derived CDR1 and CDR2 are LGHDT and YNNKEL (reference sequence). Written as DNA, the CDR3 is TGTGCCAGCAGCCAAGATAAAACAGCTATTAACTATGGCTACACCTTC. This sequence encodes CASSQDKTAINYGYTF.

The chain joins TRBV2 to TRBJ1-6, with no clear D. V was shortened by 5 bases and J by 6 bases, with 14 bases between the two germline ends. The CDR3 totals 15 residues. Germline CDR1 is SNHLY and CDR2 is FYNNEI. CDR3 amino acids: CASSPRATTNSPLHF. CDR3 nucleotide sequence: TGTGCCAGCAGTCCCCGGGCTACGACTAATTCACCCCTCCACTTT.

The chain links TRBV25-1 to TRBJ1-1, with 7 bases identical to TRBD1. The J segment lost 11 bases and the V segment lost 6 bases, leaving 9 bases of the junction unmatched. This CDR3 comprises 12 residues. Germline loops: CDR1 MGHDK, CDR2 SYGVNS. CDR3 sequence: CASRYSQGPAFF. The CDR3 DNA is TGTGCCAGCAGATATTCACAGGGGCCGGCTTTCTTT.

This chain joins TRBV11-2 and TRBJ1-3; 8 bases are shared with TRBD1. In germline, CDR1 is SGHAT, CDR2 FQNNGV. Trimming at V came to 0 bases and at J to 4 bases, leaving 2 bases not matched to a gene. The CDR3 has 15 amino acids. CDR3 sequence (DNA): TGTGCCAGCAGCTTAGACAGGGGGCCAGGAAACACCATATATTTT. Translated: CASSLDRGPGNTIYF.

The chain combines TRBV27 with TRBJ2-7; D is perhaps TRBD1 (6 bases). This CDR3 has 15 amino acids. Germline loops: CDR1 MNHEY, CDR2 SMNVEV (reference sequence). The V gene lost 5 bases and the J gene lost 1 base, with 15 bases spanning the gap. The chain's CDR3 is CASSAFGGPSYEQYF. The CDR3 DNA reads as TGTGCCAGCAGTGCCTTTGGGGGCCCGTCCTACGAGCAGTACTTC.

The V call is TRBV5-1, the J call TRBJ2-1; 8 nucleotides match TRBD1. The CDR3 covers 16 residues. Germline values: CDR1 SGHRS, CDR2 YFSETQ. V lost 4 bases and J lost 7; bases outside the gene matches: 13. CDR3 sequence: CASSKGQALAGNEQFF. CDR3 nucleotide sequence: TGCGCCAGCAGCAAGGGACAGGCTTTGGCGGGTAATGAGCAGTTCTTC.

The chain couples TRBV19 to TRBJ1-1, with D perhaps matching TRBD1 (5 bases). Trimming took 5 bases from V and 0 from J, leaving 10 bases between them. The CDR3 contains 14 residues. Per germline, CDR1 LNHDA and CDR2 SQIVND (reference sequence). This chain's CDR3 is CASSLGTVNTEAFF. CDR3 sequence (DNA): TGTGCCAGTAGTCTTGGGACCGTGAACACTGAAGCTTTCTTT.

The chain couples TRBV7-4 to TRBJ1-3, with TRBD1 matching over 9 bases. Germline CDR1 SGHVT, CDR2 SQSDAQ. The CDR3 has 18 amino acids. V lost 0 bases and J lost 0; bases outside the gene matches: 6. CDR3 DNA sequence: TGTGCCAGCAGCTTAGCCACCGGGACAGGGTTCTCTGGAAACACCATATATTTT. Protein: CASSLATGTGFSGNTIYF.